Listed here are 22 T cell receptor beta chains from one sample, sequenced in a study of graft-versus-host responses after intestinal transplantation. Assay used: immunoSEQ multiplex PCR; TCRdb lists only in-frame clones, some missing. The sample records 25,000 to 30,000 clones, roughly 93% being singletons. Sample: PBMCs, taken 66 days after intestinal transplant. These receptors were taken from a human patient who received an intestinal transplant, so some T cells may come from the graft donor.

Here the CDR3 DNA reads TGTGCCAGCAGTTTATTAACAGGGGCCTACGAGCAGTACTTC. Residues: CASSLLTGAYEQYF. V usage is TRBV27 and J usage is TRBJ2-7; 7 bases align to TRBD1. V was clipped by 1 base and J by 2 bases; unmatched bases: 2. Germline V gives CDR1 MNHEY, CDR2 SMNVEV (reference sequence). The CDR3 has 14 residues.

The chain recombines TRBV5-5 with TRBJ1-2, with TRBD1 identical over 7 bases. With 3 bases clipped from V and 7 bases from J, the junction kept 9 bases outside the gene matches. CDR3 length: 14 amino acids. Germline CDR1 SGHKS, CDR2 YYEKEE (reference sequence). CDR3 nucleotides: TGTGCCAGCAGCTATGGACAGGATCGCGGTGGCTACACCTTC. Translated, it gives CASSYGQDRGGYTF.

The CDR3 DNA reads as TGTGCCAGCAGCCAAGATCCGTCAGGGACCATAAGTTCGCCCCAGCATTTT. Translated, it gives CASSQDPSGTISSPQHF. The chain joins TRBV4-2 to TRBJ1-5, with D possibly matching TRBD1 (5 bases). The germline V gene has CDR1 LGHNA and CDR2 YNFKEQ. V lost 0 bases and J 9 bases, leaving 21 bases between the germline ends. The CDR3 covers 17 residues.

The genes are TRBV6-5 and TRBJ1-2; the D is unclear. Germline lookup yields CDR1 MNHEY and CDR2 SVGAGI. Trimming left V 6 bases short and J 4 bases short, with 12 bases between. The CDR3 loop spans 13 amino acids. The chain's CDR3 is CASSPGSFYGYTF. DNA of the CDR3: TGTGCCAGCAGCCCAGGATCCTTCTATGGCTACACCTTC.

The chain is built from TRBV11-3 and TRBJ2-5; 8 bases map to TRBD2. The V and J ends lost 5 bases and 5 bases, in that order; junction bases with no gene match: 13. The CDR3 length is 16 residues. Per the germline V gene, CDR1 is SGHNT and CDR2 is YENEEA. This CDR3 is CASSSNSGLESETQYF. DNA of the CDR3: TGTGCCAGCAGCAGTAATTCGGGACTAGAATCGGAGACCCAGTACTTC.

This clone showed up just a few times. The chain uses TRBV6-5 and TRBJ1-1; D is possibly TRBD1 (6 bases). The CDR3 contains 14 residues. Germline values: CDR1 MNHEY, CDR2 SVGAGI. V was shortened by 4 bases and J by 0 bases, with 9 bases between the two germline ends. The CDR3 protein is CASSLGQMNTEAFF. The CDR3 nucleotides read TGTGCCAGCAGTTTGGGACAAATGAACACTGAAGCTTTCTTT.

The rearrangement joins TRBV7-2 to TRBJ2-2, with 7 bases aligning to TRBD2. Germline CDR1 SGHTA, CDR2 FQGNSA. The V gene end was trimmed by 2 bases and the J gene end by 0 bases; junction bases not matched to a gene: 3. This CDR3 is built from 16 residues. The CDR3 loop is CASSLSSGANTGELFF. The DNA for the CDR3 is TGTGCCAGCAGCTTATCAAGCGGGGCGAACACCGGGGAGCTGTTTTTT.

The V and J genes are TRBV6-1 and TRBJ1-1; D not resolved. The germline V and J ends were trimmed by 4 bases and 1 base, with 10 bases remaining between them. Germline-derived CDR1 and CDR2 are MNHNS and SASEGT. The CDR3 has 14 residues. CDR3: CASSASGPNTEAFF. The CDR3 DNA is TGTGCCAGCAGTGCTTCCGGCCCGAACACTGAAGCTTTCTTT.

The chain uses TRBV13 and TRBJ2-7; unclear D gene. The CDR3 spans 13 residues. Germline V CDR1 and CDR2: PRHDT, FYEKMQ (reference sequence). Between the trimmed V and J ends, which lost 5 bases and 4 bases, there was a span of 12 bases. CDR3 sequence (DNA): TGTGCCAGCAGCCCCGAAGCCGGTTACGAGCAGTACTTC. Protein product: CASSPEAGYEQYF.

This chain uses TRBV6-1 with TRBJ2-7; 7 nucleotides match TRBD2. The CDR3 extends over 17 amino acids. V trimming: 2 bases; J trimming: 2 bases; junction bases outside the gene matches: 12. CDR1 MNHNS and CDR2 SASEGT come from the germline V gene. In DNA form, the CDR3 reads TGTGCCAGCAGTGAACCGGTTGGGGGAGGGAATACCTACGAGCAGTACTTC. Translation: CASSEPVGGGNTYEQYF.

This clone is a singleton in its sample. The chain carries TRBV5-6 and TRBJ1-5, with TRBD1 as a possible D gene (6 bases). V lost 4 bases and J lost 2, with 19 bases in between. This CDR3 region has 17 residues. Germline lookup yields CDR1 SGHDT and CDR2 YYEEEE. CDR3 sequence: CASSQLGGGAGNQPQHF. CDR3 nucleotide sequence: TGTGCCAGCAGCCAATTGGGGGGGGGCGCGGGCAATCAGCCCCAGCATTTT. Full variable domain (missing parts from reference TRBV5-6 and TRBJ1-5): DAGVTQSPTHLIKTRGQQVTLRCSPKSGHDTVSWYQQALGQGPQFIFQYYEEEERQRGNFPDRFSGHQFPNYSSELNVNALLLGDSALYLCASSQLGGGAGNQPQHFGDGTRLSIL.

The CDR3 spells CASSFRDLSGRITGELFF. The CDR3 nucleotides read TGTGCCAGCAGCTTCAGGGACCTAAGCGGGAGAATAACCGGGGAGCTGTTTTTT. The chain carries TRBV7-9 and TRBJ2-2; 8 nucleotides match TRBD2. This CDR3 region has 18 residues. Trimming at V came to 3 bases and at J to 5 bases, leaving 14 bases not matched to a gene. The germline V gene encodes CDR1 SEHNR and CDR2 FQNEAQ (reference sequence). Variable domain in full (rest from reference TRBV7-9 and TRBJ2-2): DTGVSQNPRHKITKRGQNVTFRCDPISEHNRLYWYRQTLGQGPEFLTYFQNEAQLEKSRLLSDRFSAERPKGSFSTLEIQRTEQGDSAMYLCASSFRDLSGRITGELFFGEGSRLTVL.

This clone occurred once. The J gene is TRBJ2-5, the V gene TRBV7-2, with a tentative D call TRBD2 (6 bases). The CDR3 loop spans 14 amino acids. CDR1 and CDR2 from the germline V gene are SGHTA and FQGNSA. Trimming left V 5 bases short and J 5 bases short, with 15 bases between. CDR3 nucleotide sequence: TGTGCCAGCAGCCAGTCGGGAGCTTCGGAGACCCAGTACTTC. Its translation: CASSQSGASETQYF.

This chain joins TRBV2 and TRBJ2-1; 14 bases agree with TRBD2. Unmatched junction bases numbered 10, after V lost 6 bases and J lost 9 bases. Per the germline V gene, CDR1 is SNHLY and CDR2 is FYNNEI. The length of the CDR3 is 16 residues. CDR3 nucleotides: TGTGCCAGCAGAAACAGACTAGCGGGGGGGCCAGGTGAGCAGTTCTTC. It translates to CASRNRLAGGPGEQFF.

The chain has TRBV5-1 and TRBJ2-6, with 8 bases lining up with TRBD2. The ends lost 0 bases at V and 0 bases at J; junction bases unmatched: 17. The CDR3 spans 22 residues. Germline-derived CDR1 and CDR2 are SGHRS and YFSETQ. The CDR3 region is CASSLGFLFWLAGFSGANVLTF. The CDR3 region has the DNA TGCGCCAGCAGCTTGGGGTTTTTATTTTGGCTAGCGGGTTTCTCTGGGGCCAACGTCCTGACTTTC.

The rearrangement uses TRBV6-5 and TRBJ1-4; TRBD1 is a possible D gene (6 bases). Germline-derived CDR1 and CDR2 are MNHEY and SVGAGI. Trimming removed 6 bases from V and 7 bases from J, with 15 bases in between. The CDR3 is 14 residues long. For the CDR3, the DNA is TGTGCCAGCAGCTTTACAGGGTCGGGTGAAAAACTGTTTTTT. It translates to CASSFTGSGEKLFF.

This sequence joins TRBV7-2 and TRBJ2-1; 13 positions agree with TRBD2. In germline, CDR1 is SGHTA, CDR2 FQGNSA. The CDR3 is 15 residues long. J gave up 7 bases and V 5 bases, and 5 bases lay outside the gene matches. CDR3 amino acids: CASSPGLAGFNEQFF. The CDR3 DNA sequence: TGTGCCAGCAGCCCGGGACTAGCGGGGTTTAATGAGCAGTTCTTC.

The chain recombines TRBV4-1 with TRBJ2-5; TRBD2 might be the D (6 bases). With the DNA end fitting TRBJ2-7 better, the J assignment may be wrong. In germline, CDR1 is MGHRA, CDR2 YSYEKL. The CDR3 length is 13 residues. CDR3 DNA sequence: TGCGCCAGCAGCCAAGGTTGGAGGGGCGAGCAGTACTTC. Translating gives CASSQGWRGEQYF.

The chain joins TRBV29-1 to TRBJ2-1; D is perhaps TRBD1 (5 bases). The germline V gene encodes CDR1 SQVTM and CDR2 ANQGSEA. The V end lost 5 bases, the J end lost 6 bases, and 5 bases lay between the germline ends. This CDR3 contains 10 residues. The CDR3 DNA is TGCAGCGTTACAGGCAATGAGCAGTTCTTC. Translated: CSVTGNEQFF.

Only one count was recorded for this clone. The chain links TRBV11-2 to TRBJ2-2, with D tentatively TRBD1 (5 bases). V lost 3 bases to trimming and J lost 6 bases, with 8 bases between them. Looked up from germline, CDR1 is SGHAT and CDR2 is FQNNGV. This CDR3 contains 13 residues. The CDR3 spells CASSFQGAGELFF. DNA of the CDR3: TGTGCCAGCAGCTTTCAGGGCGCCGGGGAGCTGTTTTTT.

V gene TRBV6-1 combines with J gene TRBJ2-7, with 13 bases identical to TRBD2. The V segment lost 1 base and the J segment 4 bases; nucleotides outside the gene matches: 4. The germline CDR1 and CDR2 sequences are MNHNS and SASEGT. This CDR3 has 16 amino acids. CDR3: CASSEELAGGGYEQYF. The CDR3 DNA reads TGTGCCAGCAGTGAAGAACTAGCGGGGGGGGGATACGAGCAGTACTTC.

The chain uses TRBV13 and TRBJ2-7, with D hard to call. This CDR3 contains 14 residues. V lost 4 bases and J 5 bases, leaving 15 bases between the germline ends. Germline assignment: CDR1 PRHDT and CDR2 FYEKMQ (reference sequence). This CDR3 is CASSSRATRNEQYF. CDR3 in DNA: TGTGCCAGCAGCTCCCGGGCCACTCGAAACGAGCAGTACTTC.